The clone carrying this TCR beta chain was counted ten times or more. The antigen is undetermined. Germline V gene lookup returns CDR1 MNHEY and CDR2 SVGAGI. V lost 3 bases, J lost 4 bases, and 16 bases lay in between. The CDR3 spans 15 residues. Time point reported: newly diagnosed GD, antithyroid drugs for less than 3 months. Scientists built the TCR library using RNA that was extracted from PBMCs. The data were obtained in a study of regulatory T cells in long-lasting Graves disease. Study overall: For under 3 months, newly diagnosed Graves' patients had been taking antithyroid drugs. General study points: TRBV28, TRBJ1-2 and TRBJ2-5 were favored in persistent disease.

Arm-PCR of CDR3 regions with iRepertoire HTBI primers generated TCR beta libraries. TCRdb redid the calling of the multiplex PCR reads with MiXCR, one entry per CDR3 protein. Altogether approximately 560,000 distinct CDR3 sequences are present, 15% to 20% being singletons, with the ten largest covering around 12%. These data also featured in a second study, about T cells in Graves' hyperthyroidism and ophthalmopathy. Turning to that study: Patients between 18 and 65 years old had hyperthyroidism, newly diagnosed and lasting under 2 months. TCR CDR3 underwent first-round RT-PCR with the HTBI primer set.

The sequence came from a man between 18 and 29 years old with Graves disease. The genes are TRBV6-5 and TRBJ2-7; possibly TRBD2 for D (5 bases). The sample was peripheral blood mononuclear cells (PBMCs), taken at new diagnosis, from a patient treated with antithyroid drugs. CDR3 in DNA: TGTGCCAGCAGTTATGCTAGCAGACACCAATACGAGCAGTACTTC. Translated: CASSYASRHQYEQYF.